The 22 T cell receptor beta chains below were found in one sample sequenced in a study of blood T cell repertoires in COVID-19. The protocol was immunoSEQ multiplex PCR, while the TCRdb copy is restricted to in-frame clones and leaves out a portion. The sample shows under 350,000 clones, 89% of them seen only once. Sequencing was done on a sample of peripheral blood. The source is a young woman with COVID-19, enrolled during active disease.

The gene calls are TRBV5-1 and TRBJ1-1; the D is unclear. V gave up 4 bases and J gave up 11 bases, with 18 bases separating them. Germline V gene lookup returns CDR1 SGHRS and CDR2 YFSETQ. CDR3 size: 13 residues. The CDR3 DNA reads as TGCGCCAGCAGCCCCCGGAATGCGGGAGCGGCTTTCTTT. This codes for CASSPRNAGAAFF.

V gene TRBV4-3 combines with J gene TRBJ1-1; 10 nucleotides line up with TRBD1. With 8 bases clipped from V and 4 bases from J, the junction kept 7 bases outside the gene matches. This CDR3 region has 14 residues. Germline CDR1 is LGHNA and CDR2 is YSLEER. The chain's CDR3 is CASRRQGAVTEAFF. In nucleotides, the CDR3 is TGCGCCAGCCGCCGACAGGGGGCGGTCACTGAAGCTTTCTTT.

V is TRBV18 and J is TRBJ1-2; 10 nucleotides line up with TRBD1. J lost 8 bases, V lost 6 bases, and 9 bases had no gene match. Germline lookup yields CDR1 KGHSH and CDR2 LQKENI. This CDR3 has 14 amino acids. CDR3 region: CASSQGTGDQGYTF. DNA of the CDR3: TGTGCCAGCTCCCAAGGGACAGGGGATCAAGGCTACACCTTC.

J is TRBJ2-7 and V is TRBV6-1, with 11 bases that match TRBD2. Germline-derived CDR1 and CDR2 are MNHNS and SASEGT. The CDR3 is made up of 15 amino acids. Germline trimming cut 1 base from V and 3 bases from J; bases unmatched to any gene: 2. The CDR3 sequence is CASSEGLAGFYEQYV. In DNA form, the CDR3 reads TGTGCCAGCAGTGAAGGACTAGCGGGGTTCTACGAGCAGTACGTC.

V is TRBV7-6 and J is TRBJ2-6; D is undetermined. The CDR3 runs to 15 residues. Between the trimmed V and J ends, which lost 5 bases and 0 bases, there was a span of 8 bases. Germline CDR1 SGHVS, CDR2 FNYEAQ. CDR3 DNA: TGTGCCAGCAGCCCGGTGCACTCTGGGGCCAACGTCCTGACTTTC. Protein: CASSPVHSGANVLTF.

The chain couples TRBV7-6 to TRBJ2-5; a possible D gene is TRBD2 (6 bases). The CDR3 sequence is 14 residues long. Deletions cut 0 bases from V and 3 bases from J, with 8 bases between. Germline V gene lookup returns CDR1 SGHVS and CDR2 FNYEAQ. The chain's CDR3 is CASSLAGLKETQYF. CDR3 sequence (DNA): TGTGCCAGCAGCTTAGCGGGACTTAAAGAGACCCAGTACTTC.

The chain combines TRBV19 with TRBJ1-6, with TRBD1 matching 8 bases. Germline V CDR1 and CDR2: LNHDA, SQIVND (reference sequence). The CDR3 has 13 residues. J gave up 10 bases and V 5 bases, and 4 bases lay outside the gene matches. In DNA, the CDR3 is TGTGCCAGTAGTCCAGACAGGGGATCACCCCTCCACTTT. Translating gives CASSPDRGSPLHF.

CDR3 bases: TGTGCCAGCAGCGACAGAACACAGCATATCACAGATACGCAGTATTTT. The encoded protein is CASSDRTQHITDTQYF. The V gene is TRBV6-2 or TRBV6-3, the J gene TRBJ2-3, with D possibly TRBD1 on 5 matching bases. Trimming stripped 6 bases from V and 2 bases from J, with 18 bases between. CDR1 MNHEY and CDR2 SVGEGT come from the germline V gene. This CDR3 region has 16 residues.

This clone was seen a handful of times. This chain joins TRBV27 and TRBJ1-6; perhaps TRBD1 as D (6 bases). The CDR3 loop spans 16 amino acids. V lost 5 bases and J 10 bases, leaving 21 bases between the germline ends. CDR1 and CDR2 (germline): MNHEY, SMNVEV (reference sequence). The CDR3 sequence is CASSTNRVPLGSPLHF. As DNA, the CDR3 is TGTGCCAGCAGTACCAACAGGGTCCCGCTCGGGTCACCCCTCCACTTT.

This clone was detected a few times. This chain uses TRBV18 with TRBJ1-5, with 8 bases fitting TRBD1. CDR1 is KGHSH, CDR2 LQKENI, per germline. This CDR3 has 15 amino acids. J gave up 2 bases and V 5 bases, and 5 bases lay outside the gene matches. CDR3 nucleotides: TGTGCCAGCTCAGCGCAGGGGGCTGGCAATCAGCCCCAGCATTTT. It yields the protein CASSAQGAGNQPQHF.

J is TRBJ1-4 and V is TRBV7-2; D not certain. V was cut by 5 bases and J by 8 bases, with 18 bases left in between. This CDR3 spans 15 amino acids. The germline V gene has CDR1 SGHTA and CDR2 FQGNSA. CDR3 in amino acids: CASSPPGTFGEKLFF. CDR3 nucleotides: TGTGCCAGCAGCCCCCCGGGTACTTTCGGCGAAAAACTGTTTTTT. The variable domain in full, with the rest retrieved from reference TRBV7-2 and TRBJ1-4, is GAGVSQSPSNKVTEKGKDVELRCDPISGHTALYWYRQSLGQGLEFLIYFQGNSAPDKSGLPSDRFSAERTGGSVSTLTIQRTQQEDSAVYLCASSPPGTFGEKLFFGSGTQLSVL.

The chain links TRBV5-1 to TRBJ1-3; 8 bases map to TRBD1. CDR3 length: 16 residues. V was pared by 5 bases and J by 0 bases, with 7 bases of the junction left unmatched. Germline V gives CDR1 SGHRS, CDR2 YFSETQ. The CDR3 sequence: CASRGGTGISGNTIYF. CDR3 DNA sequence: TGCGCCAGCAGGGGAGGGACAGGCATCTCTGGAAACACCATATATTTT.

The CDR3 DNA reads as TGTGCCAGCAGCGGACAGGACTCCTACGAGCAGTACTTC. It yields the protein CASSGQDSYEQYF. V usage is TRBV12-3 or TRBV12-4 and J usage is TRBJ2-7, with TRBD1 matching over 7 bases. V lost 6 bases to trimming and J lost 0 bases; unmatched junction nucleotides: 2. The CDR3 totals 13 residues.

A few counts support this clone. The V and J genes are TRBV5-1 and TRBJ2-5; maybe TRBD2 (7 bases). The V and J ends lost 8 bases and 5 bases respectively, with 16 bases between them. This CDR3 has 13 amino acids. Germline CDR1 is SGHRS and CDR2 is YFSETQ. The CDR3 is CASTEGGEETQYF. CDR3 in DNA: TGCGCCAGTACGGAAGGGGGGGAGGAGACCCAGTACTTC.

This clone showed up just a few times. The chain joins TRBV6-5 to TRBJ1-1, with D hard to call. Germline-derived CDR1 and CDR2 are MNHEY and SVGAGI. V lost 0 bases to trimming and J lost 4 bases, with 12 bases between them. CDR3 size: 15 residues. In DNA, the CDR3 is TGTGCCAGCAGTTACTCGGTAGGGAGCGCCACTGAAGCTTTCTTT. Amino acid sequence: CASSYSVGSATEAFF.

The chain has TRBV2 and TRBJ1-6, with 8 nucleotides matching TRBD1. From germline, CDR1 is SNHLY and CDR2 FYNNEI. There are 17 residues in the CDR3. Trimming at V came to 6 bases and at J to 6 bases, leaving 13 bases not matched to a gene. The CDR3 DNA is TGTGCCAGCAGAAATGAACGCGCAGGGGGCTCTAATTCACCCCTCCACTTT. Protein product: CASRNERAGGSNSPLHF.

The rearrangement links TRBV7-2 to TRBJ2-5, with 12 bases lining up with TRBD1. Germline lookup yields CDR1 SGHTA and CDR2 FQGNSA. CDR3 length: 16 residues. V lost 5 bases and J lost 5; bases outside the gene matches: 9. The CDR3 region is CASSPQGQGAGETQYF. The CDR3, as DNA: TGTGCCAGCAGCCCCCAGGGACAGGGGGCTGGGGAGACCCAGTACTTC.

This rearrangement joins TRBV5-5 to TRBJ1-5, with a weak D call TRBD1 (6 bases). The V gene's germline CDR1 is SGHKS and CDR2 YYEKEE (reference sequence). V was trimmed by 4 bases and J by 2 bases, leaving 16 bases between them. The CDR3 covers 16 residues. This CDR3 reads CASSTVGGAGNQPQHF. The CDR3 coding sequence is TGTGCCAGCAGCACCGTTGGGGGCGCGGGCAATCAGCCCCAGCATTTT.

This clone came up once. The chain couples TRBV3-1 (or the pseudogene TRBV3-2) to TRBJ2-7; D gene ambiguous. The germline CDR1 and CDR2 sequences are LGHDT and YNNKEL (reference sequence). Trimming pared 4 bases from V and 0 bases from J, leaving 7 bases between. CDR3 size: 13 residues. The CDR3 region has the DNA TGTGCCAGCAGCCCCCTACTCTCCTACGAGCAGTACTTC. Translating it yields CASSPLLSYEQYF.

The chain employs TRBV11-2 and TRBJ1-6, with no clear D. Germline CDR1 and CDR2: SGHAT and FQNNGV. V was clipped by 3 bases and J by 5 bases, with 11 bases between them. The CDR3 totals 15 residues. CDR3: CASSLSRLHNSPLHF. In nucleotides, the CDR3 is TGTGCCAGCAGCTTGTCCAGGCTCCATAATTCACCCCTCCACTTT.

The rearrangement joins TRBV6-4 to TRBJ1-5; 9 positions match TRBD1. After removal of 5 bases from V and 0 bases from J, the junction contained 11 bases not matched to a gene. Germline CDR1 MRHNA, CDR2 SNTAGT. This CDR3 spans 18 amino acids. CDR3 nucleotides: TGTGCCAGCAGTCCGGGGCTCGGGACAGGGCATAGCAATCAGCCCCAGCATTTT. It yields the protein CASSPGLGTGHSNQPQHF.

V usage is TRBV6-5 and J usage is TRBJ1-6, with D unclear. Per germline, CDR1 MNHEY and CDR2 SVGAGI. The CDR3 is made up of 12 amino acids. V lost 6 bases, J lost 5 bases, and 5 bases lay in between. In DNA, the CDR3 is TGTGCCAGCAGCAACAATAATTCACCCCTCCACTTT. This codes for CASSNNNSPLHF.